The 20 T cell receptor beta chains below come from one sample, sequenced in a study of T cell repertoires in cytomegalovirus infection. TCRdb analysed the reads with MiXCR anew, one entry per CDR3 protein. Found here are approximately 190,000 distinct CDR3 sequences, more than 9% of them singletons; the top ten hold approximately 4.2%. What was sequenced was PBMCs. All receptors come from a human donor in good health (CMV status not recorded). Some clones in this sample may be carry-over from other donors' samples.

This clonotype was counted many times. The chain employs TRBV10-1 and TRBJ2-1, with D possibly matching TRBD2 (6 bases). V lost 4 bases and J 7 bases, leaving 17 bases between the germline ends. The length of the CDR3 is 15 residues. The germline CDR1 and CDR2 sequences are WNHNN and SYGVQD (reference sequence). CDR3 bases: TGCGCCAGCAGTGGGCCGGGGTTTGGAGGGAATGAGCAGTTCTTC. Translating it yields CASSGPGFGGNEQFF.

This clonotype was recorded many times. This chain's CDR3 is CASSSTFGQSGYTF. Here the CDR3 DNA reads TGTGCCAGCAGCTCCACCTTCGGACAGTCCGGCTACACCTTC. This chain connects TRBV7-2 to TRBJ1-2, with D tentatively TRBD1 (6 bases). Germline CDR1 SGHTA, CDR2 FQGNSA. V was trimmed by 4 bases and J by 8 bases, leaving 17 bases between them. This CDR3 has 14 residues.

V usage is TRBV7-6 and J usage is TRBJ1-5; the match to TRBD1 covers 7 bases. Losses at the gene ends were 8 bases for V and 6 bases for J; bases not matched to a gene: 10. Germline CDR1 SGHVS, CDR2 FNYEAQ. There are 14 residues in the CDR3. The chain's CDR3 is CASGLDRLGQPQHF. The CDR3 DNA is TGTGCCAGCGGGCTGGACAGGTTGGGTCAGCCCCAGCATTTT.

This clonotype was recorded many times. J is TRBJ2-2 and V is TRBV7-3, with TRBD2 matching 12 bases. V was clipped by 6 bases and J by 1 base; unmatched bases: 9. Germline V lookup: CDR1 SGHTA, CDR2 FQGTGA. The CDR3 is 18 residues long. The CDR3 protein is CASSPGASGRVNTGELFF. Here the CDR3 DNA reads TGTGCCAGCAGTCCCGGGGCTAGCGGGAGGGTGAACACCGGGGAGCTGTTTTTT. Combining the CDR3 with reference TRBV7-3 and TRBJ2-2 gives the whole variable domain GAGVSQTPSNKVTEKGKYVELRCDPISGHTALYWYRQSLGQGPEFLIYFQGTGAADDSGLPNDRFFAVRPEGSVSTLKIQRTERGDSAVYLCASSPGASGRVNTGELFFGEGSRLTVL.

J is TRBJ2-7 and V is TRBV5-5; 10 bases fit TRBD1. CDR1 and CDR2 from the germline V gene are SGHKS and YYEKEE (reference sequence). The CDR3 has 14 amino acids. The V segment lost 0 bases and the J segment 7 bases; nucleotides outside the gene matches: 4. The CDR3 reads CASSLGQGAREQYF. CDR3 DNA sequence: TGTGCCAGCAGCTTGGGACAGGGGGCGCGGGAGCAGTACTTC.

V usage is TRBV23-1 and J usage is TRBJ1-1, with D possibly matching TRBD1 (6 bases). TRBV23-1 is marked as an open reading frame, function uncertain. V lost 0 bases, J lost 0 bases, and 14 bases lay in between. The CDR3 totals 17 residues. The CDR3 nucleotides read TGCGCCAGCAGTCAATCACGAACAGGGCCCATGAACACTGAAGCTTTCTTT. It translates to CASSQSRTGPMNTEAFF.

The rearrangement links TRBV20-1 to TRBJ2-5, with 9 bases that match TRBD2. V gave up 6 bases and J gave up 1 base; unmatched junction bases: 12. The V gene's germline CDR1 is DFQATT and CDR2 SNEGSKA (reference sequence). This CDR3 has 16 residues. CDR3 nucleotides: TGCAGTGCCAAGACTAGCGGAGGGGTCGGCCAAGAGACCCAGTACTTC. This translates into CSAKTSGGVGQETQYF.

At least ten counts were recorded for this clonotype. The rearrangement links TRBV7-2 to TRBJ2-7, with D unresolved. This CDR3 is 14 amino acids long. Germline CDR1 reads SGHTA; CDR2 reads FQGNSA. Trimming shortened V by 1 base and J by 0 bases, and 7 bases separated the two germline ends. CDR3 in DNA: TGTGCCAGCAGCTTAGTACCGAACTCCTACGAGCAGTACTTC. This translates into CASSLVPNSYEQYF.

The V gene is TRBV5-1, the J gene TRBJ2-3; D possibly corresponds to TRBD1 (5 bases). The V gene's germline CDR1 is SGHRS and CDR2 YFSETQ. The CDR3 length is 15 residues. V lost 2 bases, J lost 4 bases, and 14 bases lay in between. The CDR3 region is CASSLARQGADTQYF. The CDR3 DNA follows: TGCGCCAGCAGCTTAGCTCGGCAGGGCGCAGATACGCAGTATTTT.

This clonotype was observed a handful of times. This chain links TRBV4-3 with TRBJ2-1, with D perhaps assigned TRBD1 or TRBD2 (5 bases each). Germline assignment: CDR1 LGHNA and CDR2 YSLEER. V was shortened by 1 base and J by 9 bases, with 13 bases between the two germline ends. CDR3 size: 14 residues. This CDR3 reads CASSQVGGVSEQFF. In nucleotides, the CDR3 is TGCGCCAGCAGCCAAGTTGGGGGAGTGAGTGAGCAGTTCTTC.

J is TRBJ2-5 and V is TRBV28; tentatively, D is TRBD1 or TRBD2 (5 bases each). V lost 2 bases and J lost 2, with 12 bases in between. The CDR3 consists of 15 residues. The germline V gene has CDR1 MDHEN and CDR2 SYDVKM. CDR3 bases: TGTGCCAGCAGTTTAAGGGGTCGGGGACAAGAGACCCAGTACTTC. This sequence encodes CASSLRGRGQETQYF.

DNA for the CDR3: TGTGCCAGCAGCGAGGCAGAGGGAGATATGAACACTGAAGCTTTCTTT. It translates to CASSEAEGDMNTEAFF. This chain connects TRBV28 to TRBJ1-1; D remains unclear. V was pared by 6 bases and J by 0 bases, with 17 bases between. The CDR3 consists of 16 residues. The germline CDR1 and CDR2 sequences are MDHEN and SYDVKM.

This clonotype appeared many times. V is TRBV7-2 and J is TRBJ1-2, with 11 bases aligning to TRBD1. V shed 4 bases and J 6 bases; nucleotides not matched to a gene: 4. Germline V lookup: CDR1 SGHTA, CDR2 FQGNSA. There are 14 residues in the CDR3. The CDR3 DNA reads as TGTGCCAGCAGCTATGGGACAGGGGGGGATGGCTACACCTTC. This codes for CASSYGTGGDGYTF.

The rearrangement uses TRBV29-1 and TRBJ2-5, with 7 bases matching TRBD2. V trimming: 6 bases; J trimming: 5 bases; junction bases outside the gene matches: 9. The CDR3 length is 13 residues. Germline CDR1 reads SQVTM; CDR2 reads ANQGSEA. The CDR3 spells CSVKSGIAETQYF. The CDR3 nucleotides read TGCAGCGTAAAGAGCGGGATCGCCGAGACCCAGTACTTC. The full variable domain, its missing parts supplied by reference TRBV29-1 and TRBJ2-5, is SAVISQKPSRDICQRGTSLTIQCQVDSQVTMMFWYRQQPGQSLTLIATANQGSEATYESGFVIDKFPISRPNLTFSTLTVSNMSPEDSSIYLCSVKSGIAETQYFGPGTRLLVL.

Only a few counts were recorded for this clonotype. The chain carries TRBV7-8 and TRBJ1-5; weak D call: TRBD1 (5 bases). This CDR3 spans 18 amino acids. V dropped 4 bases and J dropped 1 base, with 20 bases sitting between them. Germline CDR1 is SGHVS and CDR2 is FQNEAQ. CDR3 sequence (DNA): TGTGCCAGCAGCTCTAGAGGTAGGGGCGCCGGGAGCAATCAGCCCCAGCATTTT. Translating gives CASSSRGRGAGSNQPQHF.

This clonotype was observed a single time. The chain recombines TRBV30 with TRBJ2-7; the match to TRBD1 covers 7 bases. Per the germline V gene, CDR1 is GTSNPN and CDR2 is SVGIG (reference sequence). After removal of 2 bases from V and 4 bases from J, the junction contained 8 bases not matched to a gene. The CDR3 runs to 14 residues. CDR3 amino acids: CAWSWTGTGYEQYF. The CDR3 nucleotides read TGTGCCTGGAGTTGGACAGGCACGGGGTACGAGCAGTACTTC.

This clonotype was recorded at least ten times. Written as DNA, the CDR3 is TGCAGCGTTGAATTGCCAGGGCGGATTGGTGGCTACACCTTC. Translated: CSVELPGRIGGYTF. This chain joins TRBV29-1 and TRBJ1-2, with D possibly being TRBD1 (5 bases). The CDR3 extends over 14 amino acids. V lost 2 bases and J 7 bases, leaving 17 bases between the germline ends. Per the germline V gene, CDR1 is SQVTM and CDR2 is ANQGSEA. Full variable domain (rest looked up from reference TRBV29-1 and TRBJ1-2): SAVISQKPSRDICQRGTSLTIQCQVDSQVTMMFWYRQQPGQSLTLIATANQGSEATYESGFVIDKFPISRPNLTFSTLTVSNMSPEDSSIYLCSVELPGRIGGYTFGSGTRLTVV.

The table lists this clonotype with many counts. The chain links TRBV5-4 to TRBJ2-1, with 13 bases matching TRBD2. Germline V lookup: CDR1 SGHNT, CDR2 YYREEE (reference sequence). This CDR3 comprises 16 residues. The V segment lost 2 bases and the J segment 6 bases; nucleotides outside the gene matches: 5. The CDR3 is CASSFAGTSGTNEQFF. CDR3 nucleotide sequence: TGTGCCAGCAGCTTCGCCGGGACTAGCGGGACCAATGAGCAGTTCTTC.

A few counts support this clonotype. The V gene is TRBV28, the J gene TRBJ2-1; D is unclear. The germline V and J ends were trimmed by 4 bases and 5 bases, with 3 bases remaining between them. CDR1 and CDR2 (germline): MDHEN, SYDVKM. The CDR3 loop spans 11 amino acids. The DNA for the CDR3 is TGTGCCAGCAGTTACAACAATGAGCAGTTCTTC. This codes for CASSYNNEQFF. Full variable domain (remainder filled in from reference TRBV28 and TRBJ2-1): DVKVTQSSRYLVKRTGEKVFLECVQDMDHENMFWYRQDPGLGLRLIYFSYDVKMKEKGDIPEGYSVSREKKERFSLILESASTNQTSMYLCASSYNNEQFFGPGTRLTVL.

The chain is built from TRBV20-1 and TRBJ2-4, with 7 bases aligning to TRBD1. The CDR3 covers 16 residues. Trimming took 0 bases from V and 0 from J; bases not matched to a gene: 5. Germline V CDR1 and CDR2: DFQATT, SNEGSKA (reference sequence). CDR3 bases: TGCAGTGCTAGAGAGTCGACAGGGATAGCCAAAAACATTCAGTACTTC. Protein sequence: CSARESTGIAKNIQYF.